This T cell receptor beta chain came from a study of cytomegalovirus exposure and HLA in healthy donors. In the case of this clone: Its antigen is as yet unknown.

Germline loops: CDR1 MDHEN, CDR2 SYDVKM. Trimming at V came to 5 bases and at J to 4 bases, leaving 3 bases not matched to a gene. CDR3 length equals 13 residues. Amplification used 60 Vbeta primers and 13 Jbeta primers. Measured with immunoSEQ multiplex PCR; TCRdb has only the in-frame clones, and not every one. The repertoire has 150,000 to 200,000 clones, about 80% of them found once; the top ten carry less than 2.5%. Study-wide results and limits: Immune exposure information comprised only CMV serostatus. What a later analysis reportedly showed was that an Asian-associated ancestry cluster had fewer N-insertions than the roughly 700-donor mean. Reportedly, TCR beta sequences accurately predicted HLA-A and HLA-B alleles in most subjects.

The TCR comes from a woman in her fifties or sixties in good health and CMV-seronegative. Source material: PBMCs. The chain joins TRBV28 to TRBJ2-3, with TRBD1 matching over 7 bases. The CDR3 loop is CASSDRVADTQYF. In nucleotides, the CDR3 is TGTGCCAGCAGTGACAGGGTAGCAGATACGCAGTATTTT.